Described below is a single T cell receptor beta chain sequence and its context. Its target is unknown. Being one base from a much bigger clone, this may be a read error. Per germline, CDR1 LGHNA and CDR2 YNFKEQ. The CDR3 consists of 19 residues. Authors of the study amplified TCR beta CDR3 regions from RNA transcripts. The HTBI primer set was used in a first-round RT-PCR of the TCR CDR3. TCRdb independently ran MiXCR on the multiplex PCR reads; one entry per CDR3 protein. The repertoire includes roughly 240,000 distinct CDR3 sequences, around 24% of them detected once, and under 40% sits in the top ten. This sample is part of a study of T cells in Graves' hyperthyroidism and ophthalmopathy. Broader study findings: Within blood appeared most thyroid clonotypes that had expanded above 0.001.

The clonotype comes from a woman in her thirties or forties with Graves' ophthalmopathy. The chain has TRBV4-2 and TRBJ2-7; 12 nucleotides line up with TRBD1. The sequenced sample consisted of blood. This CDR3 is CAGSQDLGTGGGITYEQYF. The CDR3 DNA reads TGTGCCGGCAGCCAAGATCTTGGGACAGGGGGCGGTATAACCTACGAGCAGTACTTC.